A selection of T cell receptor beta chains follows, all from one sample in a study of T cell changes during pregnancy in multiple sclerosis. Method: immunoSEQ multiplex PCR; TCRdb's copy keeps in-frame clones and lacks some. The sample yields around 61,000 clones, approximately 90% seen once. The source was peripheral blood, collected in the third trimester of pregnancy. These receptors all come from a female donor in good health, enrolled as a control in a pregnancy study. Both conserved end residues are part of each CDR3. Each record gives: D gene, V gene, J gene, clone size, CDR3 DNA, CDR3 protein. D genes are given only for firm matches. Size tells how often a clone was seen (once, few, many) or the class of an expanded clone, and some rows leave it out.

TRBD1,TRBV7-6,TRBJ2-2,-,TGTGCCAGCAGACCAAGGACAGGTCACACCGGGGAGCTGTTTTTT,CASRPRTGHTGELFF
-,TRBV27,TRBJ2-2,-,TGTGCCAGCAGCCCCGCGGGGACCGGGGAGCTGTTTTTT,CASSPAGTGELFF
TRBD2,TRBV4-3,TRBJ2-3,-,TGCGCCAGCAGCCAAGATGGGACTAGCGGGTACACAGATACGCAGTATTTT,CASSQDGTSGYTDTQYF
-,TRBV28,TRBJ2-7,-,TGTGCCAGCAGTCTCAAGAGCGAGCAGTACTTC,CASSLKSEQYF
TRBD1,TRBV5-4,TRBJ1-2,-,TGTGCCAGCAGCCCCGGACAGGGCCCCTCTTATGGCTACACCTTC,CASSPGQGPSYGYTF
-,TRBV4-3,TRBJ2-3,-,TGCGCCAGCAGCCAAGACCCCGGGGACACAGATACGCAGTATTTT,CASSQDPGDTDTQYF
-,TRBV28,TRBJ1-5,-,TGTGCCAGCAGTATGACACGTAGCAATCAGCCCCAGCATTTT,CASSMTRSNQPQHF
-,TRBV4-3,TRBJ1-1,few,TGCGCCAGCAGCCAAACAGGGAACACTGAAGCTTTCTTT,CASSQTGNTEAFF
-,TRBV18,TRBJ1-5,-,TGTGCCAGCTCACAGGGGGGGGGAAATCAGCCCCAGCATTTT,CASSQGGGNQPQHF
TRBD1,TRBV9,TRBJ1-2,-,TGTGCCAGCAGCGTAGCGGGGACAGCGAACTATGGCTACACCTTC,CASSVAGTANYGYTF
-,TRBV28,TRBJ2-7,-,TGTGCCAGCAGTTTAATGGCGGGGGAGCAGTACTTC,CASSLMAGEQYF
TRBD2,TRBV6-5,TRBJ2-5,-,TGTGCCAGCAGTTACTCCCCCCCGGGGGGAAAAGAGACCCAGTACTTC,CASSYSPPGGKETQYF
-,TRBV5-6,TRBJ1-5,-,TGTGCCAGCAGCTTGCTTGGGGCCTCCGAGCCCCAGCATTTT,CASSLLGASEPQHF
-,TRBV2,TRBJ2-3,-,TGTGCCAGCAGATATGGGACTGCAGATACGCAGTATTTT,CASRYGTADTQYF
-,TRBV6-4,TRBJ2-3,few,TGTGCCAGCAGTGGAGGGGGGGCCACAGATACGCAGTATTTT,CASSGGGATDTQYF
-,TRBV4-3,TRBJ2-7,-,TGCGCCAGCAGTCGGGTCTTACAGGGCGCCTACGAGCAGTACTTC,CASSRVLQGAYEQYF
-,TRBV9,TRBJ2-7,-,TGTGCCAGCAGCGCGGGGTCTCCGGGTGAGCAGTACTTC,CASSAGSPGEQYF
TRBD1,TRBV5-4,TRBJ1-1,-,TGTGCCAGCAGCTTGCGTACAGGGGTAAACACTGAAGCTTTCTTT,CASSLRTGVNTEAFF
TRBD1,TRBV7-2,TRBJ1-3,-,TGTGCCAGCAGCTTAGTAACCGGGACAGGGTTACGAAACACCATATATTTT,CASSLVTGTGLRNTIYF
-,TRBV11-3,TRBJ2-7,-,TGTGCCAGCAGCCTTGATCTCGGGATACAATACGAGCAGTACTTC,CASSLDLGIQYEQYF
TRBD2,TRBV6-5,TRBJ2-2,-,TGTGCCAGCACCGCACTAGCGGCGAACACCGGGGAGCTGTTTTTT,CASTALAANTGELFF
TRBD2,TRBV7-2,TRBJ2-7,-,TGTGCCAGCAGCTCCCGGACTAGCGGGGTGTACGAGCAGTACTTC,CASSSRTSGVYEQYF
TRBD2,TRBV27,TRBJ2-3,-,TGTGCCAGCAAATCGGGGCGGGGGGCCCAAGATACGCAGTATTTT,CASKSGRGAQDTQYF
-,TRBV19,TRBJ1-4,-,TGTGCCAGTAGCCCCGTGAGGTATCGCAGCGAAAAACTGTTTTTT,CASSPVRYRSEKLFF
-,TRBV18,TRBJ1-4,-,TGTGCCAGCTCACCCTATAATGAAAAACTGTTTTTT,CASSPYNEKLFF
-,TRBV18,TRBJ2-6,-,TGTGCCAGCTCCCAACAAGGGGCTGGGGCCAACGTCCTGACTTTC,CASSQQGAGANVLTF
TRBD1,TRBV20-1,TRBJ1-2,-,TGCAGTGTGACAGGGGAGGGTGGCTACACCTTC,CSVTGEGGYTF
-,TRBV7-9,TRBJ1-4,once,TGTGCCAGCAGCTTAGCGAGGGGGGGTGAAAAACTGTTTTTT,CASSLARGGEKLFF
-,TRBV19,TRBJ2-2,-,TGTGCCAGTAGTCCCCAGGGGCCGGGGGAGCTGTTTTTT,CASSPQGPGELFF
TRBD2,TRBV7-9,TRBJ2-3,-,TGTGCCAGCAGCGGACTAGCGGGGGGGGCGCGGGCAGATACGCAGTATTTT,CASSGLAGGARADTQYF
-,TRBV4-3,TRBJ2-2,once,TGCGCCAGCAGCCCGAGGTTCGGGCGGGACGGGGAGCTGTTTTTT,CASSPRFGRDGELFF
-,TRBV6-5,TRBJ1-1,-,TGTGCCAGCAGCCTGGGACATCTAACTGAAGCTTTCTTT,CASSLGHLTEAFF
TRBD1,TRBV7-2,TRBJ1-2,-,TGTGCCAGCAGCTTAGACCCGGGACAGGGAAGAAAAGGCTACACCTTC,CASSLDPGQGRKGYTF
-,TRBV29-1,TRBJ2-5,-,TGCAGCGTCCTGGACGGGGTGGGGTCGGGAGAGACCCAGTACTTC,CSVLDGVGSGETQYF
-,TRBV18,TRBJ1-1,-,TGTGCCAGCTCGCCTCAGGGGAACACTGAAGCTTTCTTT,CASSPQGNTEAFF
-,TRBV4-1,TRBJ1-5,-,TGCGCCAGCAGCCCTTTTCTACAGGGAAATCAGCCCCAGCATTTT,CASSPFLQGNQPQHF
-,TRBV29-1,TRBJ1-2,-,TGCAGCGCCCCGGGGCAGGGAGGGCCCTATGGCTACACCTTC,CSAPGQGGPYGYTF
TRBD1,TRBV28,TRBJ1-5,-,TGTGCCAGCAGTTCCGCAGGGACAGGGGCGAGATATAGCAATCAGCCCCAGCATTTT,CASSSAGTGARYSNQPQHF
-,TRBV2,TRBJ1-6,-,TGTGCCAGCAGTGAAGCGAGGACAGAGAATTCACCCCTCCACTTT,CASSEARTENSPLHF
-,TRBV6-6,TRBJ1-3,-,TGTGCCAGCAGTTACCAGGGCTCTGGAAACACCATATATTTT,CASSYQGSGNTIYF
TRBD1,TRBV6-6,TRBJ1-1,-,TGTGCCAGCAGTGGTTCGGGACAGGGAGTGGCTGAAGCTTTCTTT,CASSGSGQGVAEAFF
-,TRBV6-5,TRBJ1-1,-,TGTGCCAGCACCTTGGGCCCTGAAGCTTTCTTT,CASTLGPEAFF